This TCR beta chain originates from a study of response to subunit inactivated influenza vaccine. Study-wide results and limits: There was a suggestion from the authors that each seasonal influenza vaccination recruits few new T cells.

TCRdb re-analysed the RT-PCR reads in MiXCR, keeping a single row per CDR3 protein. The profile shows about 780,000 distinct CDR3 sequences, around 20% of them singletons. The CDR3 sequence is 14 residues long. Per the germline V gene, CDR1 is DFQATT and CDR2 is SNEGSKA (reference sequence). Unmatched junction bases numbered 6, after V lost 1 base and J lost 8 bases. Remarks on this clonotype: The antigen is not known.

The sequencing used PBMCs from blood, collected 5 to 6 days after vaccination. V is TRBV20-1 and J is TRBJ2-1, with 9 bases aligning to TRBD2. The receptor was isolated from a man aged 45-60 years who received an inactivated influenza vaccine. DNA for the CDR3: TGCAGTGCTAGAGGTCCCGCGGGGGGGTATGAGCAGTTCTTC. Its translation is CSARGPAGGYEQFF.